The 15 T cell receptor beta chains reported below all come from one sample, sequenced in a study of T-cell memory formation after mild COVID-19. TCRdb used MiXCR to reprocess the 5' RACE reads, holding one entry per CDR3 protein. The table includes about 150,000 distinct CDR3 sequences, roughly 24% detected once. Sequences were obtained from PBMCs or a T cell subset sorted from them (not recorded which). The origin of the receptors is an adult woman who had mild COVID-19 (a few samples of this study predate the infection). Cell type and time point are not known.

This clonotype was observed a single time. The gene calls are TRBV7-2 and TRBJ1-5; D may be TRBD1 (6 bases). CDR3 length: 14 residues. Germline V gene data show CDR1 as SGHTA and CDR2 as FQGNSA. Between the trimmed V and J ends, which lost 1 base and 9 bases, there was a span of 13 bases. This CDR3 is CASSLVGGPGPQHF. The CDR3 coding sequence is TGTGCCAGCAGCTTAGTAGGGGGTCCGGGGCCCCAGCATTTT.

The chain is built from TRBV9 and TRBJ1-2; D is undetermined. V lost 1 base, J lost 9 bases, and 13 bases lay in between. CDR1 and CDR2 (germline): SGDLS, YYNGEE. The CDR3 is 13 amino acids. The CDR3 region has the DNA TGTGCCAGCAGCGTACCCCCCGCTTTTCGCTACACCTTC. Its protein product is CASSVPPAFRYTF.

This clonotype was seen a few times. V and J are TRBV7-9 and TRBJ2-1, with D maybe TRBD1 (7 bases). Germline values: CDR1 SEHNR, CDR2 FQNEAQ (reference sequence). V shed 5 bases and J shed 8 bases, with 16 bases lying between them. There are 14 residues in the CDR3. In nucleotides, the CDR3 is TGTGCCAGCAGCCCCAGGGGGGTCCCGGATGAGCAGTTCTTC. Residues: CASSPRGVPDEQFF.

The CDR3, as DNA: TGTGCCAGCAGTTTATTCCCGGCAAAACTGTTTTTT. Its protein is CASSLFPAKLFF. The gene calls are TRBV12-3 or TRBV12-4 and TRBJ1-4; D is unresolved. V dropped 2 bases and J dropped 10 bases, with 8 bases sitting between them. This CDR3 comprises 12 residues.

This clonotype was seen a few times. This chain joins TRBV7-6 and TRBJ1-4; D is uncertain. The CDR3 covers 14 residues. Germline lookup yields CDR1 SGHVS and CDR2 FNYEAQ. The germline V and J ends were trimmed by 0 bases and 4 bases, with 6 bases remaining between them. The CDR3 sequence: CASSLAPVNEKLFF. The CDR3, as DNA: TGTGCCAGCAGCTTAGCCCCCGTTAATGAAAAACTGTTTTTT.

This clonotype has only a few counts. The V call is TRBV6-1, the J call TRBJ1-1; unclear D gene. This CDR3 has 14 residues. The V and J ends lost 3 bases and 4 bases respectively, with 12 bases between them. Germline loops: CDR1 MNHNS, CDR2 SASEGT. The CDR3, as DNA: TGTGCCAGCAGTGACTATGGAAGCGTCACTGAAGCTTTCTTT. Protein sequence: CASSDYGSVTEAFF.

This clonotype was seen just once. The chain couples TRBV12-3 or TRBV12-4 to TRBJ2-7; the D is unclear. This CDR3 spans 13 amino acids. V was shortened by 0 bases and J by 5 bases, with 8 bases between the two germline ends. The CDR3 DNA reads as TGTGCCAGCAGTTTAGCCAGTGAACACGAGCAGTACTTC. It translates to CASSLASEHEQYF.

The chain joins TRBV7-3 to TRBJ2-1; D gene ambiguous. The CDR3 length is 13 residues. The germline CDR1 and CDR2 sequences are SGHTA and FQGTGA. V gave up 2 bases and J gave up 6 bases, with 8 bases separating them. CDR3 amino acids: CASSLSGANEQFF. In DNA, the CDR3 is TGTGCCAGCAGCTTATCAGGCGCCAATGAGCAGTTCTTC.

The V call is TRBV7-6, the J call TRBJ2-6, with unresolved D. Germline CDR1 reads SGHVS; CDR2 reads FNYEAQ. V shed 1 base and J shed 1 base, with 8 bases lying between them. The CDR3 sequence is 16 residues long. The CDR3 nucleotides read TGTGCCAGCAGCTTAGTTTGGGGTTCTGGGGCCAACGTCCTGACTTTC. Protein product: CASSLVWGSGANVLTF. The full variable domain, its missing parts supplied by reference TRBV7-6 and TRBJ2-6, is GAGVSQSPRYKVTKRGQDVALRCDPISGHVSLYWYRQALGQGPEFLTYFNYEAQQDKSGLPNDRFSAERPEGSISTLTIQRTEQRDSAMYRCASSLVWGSGANVLTFGAGSRLTVL.

This clonotype has ten or more counts. This chain joins TRBV20-1 and TRBJ1-5; tentatively, D is TRBD1 (6 bases). CDR3 length equals 18 residues. Germline V gene lookup returns CDR1 DFQATT and CDR2 SNEGSKA (reference sequence). The V and J ends lost 0 bases and 2 bases respectively, with 20 bases between them. This CDR3 is CSARDRGTVSYGNQPQHF. CDR3 DNA: TGCAGTGCTAGAGATAGGGGGACTGTTAGTTATGGCAATCAGCCCCAGCATTTT.

This clonotype was picked up a small number of times. J is TRBJ1-1 and V is TRBV19; the D gene is possibly TRBD1 (6 bases). The ends were cut back, 9 bases at V and 5 bases at J, with 13 bases in the middle. The germline V gene encodes CDR1 LNHDA and CDR2 SQIVND (reference sequence). The CDR3 length is 12 residues. The CDR3 region has the DNA TGTGCCAGCGACCTAGGGGGGACTGAAGCTTTCTTT. Its protein product is CASDLGGTEAFF.

The rearrangement links TRBV21-1 to TRBJ2-1; the DNA was not used to check the table's D call, TRBD1. TRBV21-1 is assigned pseudogene status. The CDR3 is 14 residues long. CDR3 nucleotide sequence: TGTGCCAGCAGCAAACCCGAAGGGGGGGATGAGCAGTTCTTC. This codes for CASSKPEGGDEQFF.

The chain employs TRBV15 and TRBJ1-2; 8 bases match TRBD1. CDR1 is LNHNV and CDR2 is YYDKDF in the germline V gene (reference sequence). The CDR3 covers 16 residues. V trimming: 0 bases; J trimming: 11 bases; junction bases outside the gene matches: 14. Here the CDR3 reads CATSREPGQGRSRYTF. As DNA, the CDR3 is TGTGCCACCAGCAGAGAACCCGGACAGGGTCGTTCTAGATACACCTTC.

The V and J genes are TRBV9 and TRBJ2-7; D possibly uses TRBD1 or TRBD2 (5 bases each). The V gene lost 3 bases and the J gene lost 0 bases, with 10 bases spanning the gap. CDR1 and CDR2 (germline): SGDLS, YYNGEE. The CDR3 contains 14 residues. CDR3 region: CASSGPGTSYEQYF. CDR3 sequence (DNA): TGTGCCAGCAGCGGACCAGGGACCTCCTACGAGCAGTACTTC.

The rearrangement joins TRBV3-1 to TRBJ2-7; weak D call: TRBD1 (6 bases). Germline-derived CDR1 and CDR2 are LGHDT and YNNKEL (reference sequence). This CDR3 is 14 amino acids long. V lost 6 bases to trimming and J lost 3 bases, with 15 bases between them. The CDR3 sequence: CASSAQGSIYEQYF. CDR3 coding DNA: TGTGCCAGCAGTGCCCAGGGGTCAATCTACGAGCAGTACTTC.